A selection of T cell receptor beta chains follows, all from one sample in a study of cytomegalovirus exposure and HLA in healthy donors. TCRdb's copy holds only in-frame clones and misses some; the assay was immunoSEQ multiplex PCR. The sample lists tens of thousands of clones; approximately 80% were seen once. Sequenced: PBMCs. Receptors were obtained from a woman under 40 in good health and CMV-seronegative. The CDR3 runs from the conserved cysteine through the conserved F or W. A D gene is named only where the DNA matches it firmly. Size values are once, few and many counts, or a class for expanded clones, and some rows have none.

D	J	V	size	DNA	CDR3
TRBD1	TRBJ1-2	TRBV15	NA	TGTGCCACCAGCAGAGATAGGGGGCACGGCTATGGCTACACCTTC	CATSRDRGHGYGYTF
NA	TRBJ2-3	TRBV10-3	NA	TGTGCCATCAGTGAAAGGCGGGCCCTCACAGATACGCAGTATTTT	CAISERRALTDTQYF
NA	TRBJ1-2	TRBV9	NA	TGTGCCAGCAGCGTAGGGGTGGACAGCTATGGCTACACCTTC	CASSVGVDSYGYTF
NA	TRBJ1-1	TRBV6-6	NA	TGTGCCAGCAGTTACTCGGCAGGAAAGACTGAAGCTTTCTTT	CASSYSAGKTEAFF
NA	TRBJ1-3	TRBV9	NA	TGTGCCAGCAGCGTACGGGTTTCTGGAAACACCATATATTTT	CASSVRVSGNTIYF
NA	TRBJ1-1	TRBV11-2	NA	TGTGCCAGCAGCTCGCAGGTGATACTGTCTGAAGCTTTCTTT	CASSSQVILSEAFF
NA	TRBJ2-7	TRBV6-5	NA	TGTGCCAGCAGTTACTCGGAGGGACAGATTAAAGGGGAGCAGTACTTC	CASSYSEGQIKGEQYF
NA	TRBJ1-2	TRBV27	NA	TGTGCCAGCAGTTTATCACAGGGTGCAGCTTCGGGGGGCTACACCTTC	CASSLSQGAASGGYTF
NA	TRBJ2-7	TRBV5-1	NA	TGCGCCAGCAGCTTAACAGGTCCGGGCTACGAGCAGTACTTC	CASSLTGPGYEQYF
TRBD2	TRBJ2-3	TRBV7-2	NA	TGTGCCAGCAGCCCCTGGGTCTTAGCGGGTCCTAGAAGCACAGATACGCAGTATTTT	CASSPWVLAGPRSTDTQYF
NA	TRBJ2-7	TRBV14	NA	TGTGCCAGCAGTGTCCCGTCGGGCTACGAGCAGTACTTC	CASSVPSGYEQYF
NA	TRBJ1-3	TRBV4-1	NA	TGCGCCAGCAGCCAAGAGGAGGGCAGTTCCTTCTCTGGAAACACCATATATTTT	CASSQEEGSSFSGNTIYF
NA	TRBJ1-2	TRBV27	NA	TGTGCCAGCAGGACCCTACAGGGATCGTATAACTATGGCTACACCTTC	CASRTLQGSYNYGYTF
NA	TRBJ2-3	TRBV9	NA	TGTGCCAGCAGCCCTTCGGATACGCAGTATTTT	CASSPSDTQYF
NA	TRBJ2-7	TRBV4-1	NA	TGCGCCAGCAGCCCCGACAGCTACGAGCAGTACTTC	CASSPDSYEQYF
NA	TRBJ1-2	TRBV29-1	NA	TGCAGCGCTGGATCCTCAGGGAACTTCGCCACAGGCTACACCTTC	CSAGSSGNFATGYTF
NA	TRBJ2-7	TRBV15	NA	TGTGCCACCCGCCTAGGCGTAGGCTACGAGCAGTACTTC	CATRLGVGYEQYF
NA	TRBJ1-1	TRBV6-5	NA	TGTGCCAGCAGTTACTCAGGGGGAGGGACTGAAGCTTTCTTT	CASSYSGGGTEAFF
NA	TRBJ1-1	TRBV4-1	NA	TGCGCCAGCAGCCAAGATGCAGTCGAGAACACTGAAGCTTTCTTT	CASSQDAVENTEAFF
TRBD1	TRBJ1-1	TRBV28	few	TGTGCCAGCAGGCTCCCAACTACAGGGGGCACTGAAGCTTTCTTT	CASRLPTTGGTEAFF
TRBD1	TRBJ2-7	TRBV27	NA	TGTGCCAGCAGTTTATCGAGAGGGACAGGGGCCTACGAGCAGTACTTC	CASSLSRGTGAYEQYF
NA	TRBJ1-5	TRBV7-9	once	TGTGCCAGCAGCTCTCAGGGTATCGGGCAGCCCCAGCATTTT	CASSSQGIGQPQHF
TRBD1	TRBJ2-4	TRBV29-1	NA	TGCAGCGTTGAAGACAGGGGGCCGCCCAAAAACATTCAGTACTTC	CSVEDRGPPKNIQYF
TRBD2	TRBJ2-1	TRBV5-1	NA	TGCGCCAGCAGCTTGGGCTGGACTAGCGGGGACAATGAGCAGTTCTTC	CASSLGWTSGDNEQFF
NA	TRBJ1-6	TRBV5-8	NA	TGTGCCAGCAGACCCCACAGGGTAGGGAATTCACCCCTCCACTTT	CASRPHRVGNSPLHF
TRBD2	TRBJ2-1	TRBV29-1	few	TGCAGCGTTGGGTTGACTAGCGGGGGGGCACGGGAGCAGTTCTTC	CSVGLTSGGAREQFF
NA	TRBJ1-6	TRBV25-1	NA	TGTGCCAGCAGTGAAATGGGAGGGAGCTCCTATAATTCACCCCTCCACTTT	CASSEMGGSSYNSPLHF
TRBD2	TRBJ2-3	TRBV7-2	NA	TGTGCCAGCAGCTTAGATATCGCGGGGGGTACAGATACGCAGTATTTT	CASSLDIAGGTDTQYF
NA	TRBJ2-4	TRBV19	NA	TGTGCCAGTAGTATACACAGGGGACTAGCCAAAAACATTCAGTACTTC	CASSIHRGLAKNIQYF
NA	TRBJ1-2	TRBV15	NA	TGTGCCACCAGCAGGACAGATAGGGACTATGGCTACACCTTC	CATSRTDRDYGYTF
NA	TRBJ1-2	TRBV21-1	NA	TGTGCCAGCGCCCGGCCAGGGAGGGTAGATGGCTACACCTTC	CASARPGRVDGYTF
TRBD1	TRBJ2-7	TRBV14	NA	TGTGCCAGCAGCCGAACACAGGGGTACTACGAGCAGTACTTC	CASSRTQGYYEQYF
NA	TRBJ2-3	TRBV7-9	once	TGTGCCAGCAGCTCAAACCCAAACACAGATGCGCAGTATTTT	CASSSNPNTDAQYF
TRBD1	TRBJ1-1	TRBV6-1	NA	TGTGCCAGCAGCCCCGACAGGGGGCTAACTGAAGCTTTCTTT	CASSPDRGLTEAFF
TRBD1	TRBJ1-6	TRBV28	NA	TGTGCCAGCAGTCCCGGGACAGCTAATTCACCCCTCCACTTT	CASSPGTANSPLHF
NA	TRBJ2-1	TRBV9	NA	TGTGCCAGCAGCGCAGAGACAAACTACAATGAGCAGTTCTTC	CASSAETNYNEQFF
TRBD1	TRBJ2-2	TRBV28	once	TGTGCCAGCACCGGGACAGGGTCGGGCACCGGGGAGCTGTTTTTT	CASTGTGSGTGELFF
TRBD2	TRBJ2-1	TRBV30	NA	TGTGCCTGGAGTCGACTAGCGGGGCCTGACGGTGAGCAGTTCTTC	CAWSRLAGPDGEQFF
TRBD1	TRBJ1-6	TRBV5-6	NA	TGTGCCAGCAGCGGGACGACAGGGGGCGGTTCACCCCTCCACTTT	CASSGTTGGGSPLHF
TRBD1	TRBJ1-5	TRBV28	NA	TGTGCCAGGGGACAGGGAGGTCAGCCCCAGCATTTT	CARGQGGQPQHF
NA	TRBJ2-3	TRBV19	once	TGTGCCAGTAGGACTAGAGCTCGCACAGATACGCAGTATTTT	CASRTRARTDTQYF
NA	TRBJ2-7	TRBV6-6	NA	TGTGCCAGCAGTTACTCCGTAGGGCAGGGCTCCTACGAGCAGTACTTC	CASSYSVGQGSYEQYF
NA	TRBJ1-5	TRBV5-4	NA	TGTGCCAGCATTCAGGATCAGCCCCAGCATTTT	CASIQDQPQHF
NA	TRBJ1-1	TRBV6-1	NA	TGTGCCAGCAGTTGGGGGAGGTTGGACACTGAAGCTTTCTTT	CASSWGRLDTEAFF
NA	TRBJ2-3	TRBV11-2	NA	TGTGCCAGCTTAGACACCCTTAGTACAACTAGCACAGATACGCAGTATTTT	CASLDTLSTTSTDTQYF
NA	TRBJ1-4	TRBV6-5	NA	TGTGCCAGCAGGAGGGTCAGCGGTGAAAAACTGTTTTTT	CASRRVSGEKLFF
TRBD1	TRBJ2-1	TRBV15	NA	TGTGCCACCAGCCGAACGACAGGGGGGGAGTTCTTC	CATSRTTGGEFF
TRBD2	TRBJ2-7	TRBV4-2	NA	TGTGCCAGCAGCCATGCGACTAGCGGGGATCCCTACGAGCAGTACTTC	CASSHATSGDPYEQYF
TRBD1	TRBJ2-2	TRBV18	NA	TGTGCCAGCTCACAGGACAGGGAGAACACCGGGGAGCTGTTTTTT	CASSQDRENTGELFF
NA	TRBJ2-5	TRBV7-2	NA	TGTGCCAGCAGCCCAATGCAGGGCCTACCGTACCAAGAGACCCAGTACTTC	CASSPMQGLPYQETQYF
NA	TRBJ2-7	TRBV5-1	NA	TGCGCCAGCAGTCCGCGGGTGGATTCCTACGAGCAGTACTTC	CASSPRVDSYEQYF
TRBD1	TRBJ1-1	TRBV5-1	NA	TGCGCCAGCAGCTTGGTACGACAGGGGACCACTGAAGCTTTCTTT	CASSLVRQGTTEAFF
NA	TRBJ2-1	TRBV7-9	NA	TGTGCCAGCAGCCAGACGATTGGGCCGTGGAATGAGCAGTTCTTC	CASSQTIGPWNEQFF
TRBD1	TRBJ2-1	TRBV18	NA	TGTGCCAGCTCACCCACCGGGACAGGGCAACGATTCTCCTACAATGAGCAGTTCTTC	CASSPTGTGQRFSYNEQFF
TRBD1	TRBJ1-2	TRBV28	NA	TGTGCCAGCAGACTTTCCAGGGGGCTAAGTGGCTACACCTTC	CASRLSRGLSGYTF
NA	TRBJ2-7	TRBV7-2	NA	TGTGCCAGCAGCCTCCGTTCCTACGAGCAGTACTTC	CASSLRSYEQYF